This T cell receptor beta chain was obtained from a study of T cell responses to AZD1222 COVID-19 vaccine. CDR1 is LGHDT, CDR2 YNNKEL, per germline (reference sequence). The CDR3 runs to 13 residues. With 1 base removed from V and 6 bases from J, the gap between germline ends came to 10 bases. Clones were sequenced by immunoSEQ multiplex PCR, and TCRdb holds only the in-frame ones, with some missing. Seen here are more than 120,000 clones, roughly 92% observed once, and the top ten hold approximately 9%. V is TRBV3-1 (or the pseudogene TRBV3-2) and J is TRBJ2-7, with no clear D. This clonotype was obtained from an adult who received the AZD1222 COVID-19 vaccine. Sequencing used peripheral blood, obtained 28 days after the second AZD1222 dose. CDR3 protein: CASSQGHLGEQYF. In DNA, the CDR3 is TGTGCCAGCAGCCAAGGACATCTAGGCGAGCAGTACTTC.